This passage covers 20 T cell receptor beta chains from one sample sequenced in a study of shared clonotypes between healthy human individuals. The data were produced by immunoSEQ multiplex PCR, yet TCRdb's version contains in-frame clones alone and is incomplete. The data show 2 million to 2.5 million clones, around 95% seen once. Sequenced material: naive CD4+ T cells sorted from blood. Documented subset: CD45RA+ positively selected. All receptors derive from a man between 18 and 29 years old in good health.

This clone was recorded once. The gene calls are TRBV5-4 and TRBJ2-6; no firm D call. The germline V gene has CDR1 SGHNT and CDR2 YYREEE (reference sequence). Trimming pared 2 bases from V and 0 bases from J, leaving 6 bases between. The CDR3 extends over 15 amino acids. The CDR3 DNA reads TGTGCCAGCAGCTTACCTGCCTCTGGGGCCAACGTCCTGACTTTC. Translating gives CASSLPASGANVLTF.

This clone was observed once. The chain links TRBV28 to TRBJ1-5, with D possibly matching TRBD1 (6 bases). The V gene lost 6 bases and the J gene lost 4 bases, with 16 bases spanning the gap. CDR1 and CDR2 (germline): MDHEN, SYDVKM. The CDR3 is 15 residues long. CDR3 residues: CASSLGQNKNQPQHF. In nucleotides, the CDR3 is TGTGCCAGCAGCCTAGGACAGAATAAGAATCAGCCCCAGCATTTT.

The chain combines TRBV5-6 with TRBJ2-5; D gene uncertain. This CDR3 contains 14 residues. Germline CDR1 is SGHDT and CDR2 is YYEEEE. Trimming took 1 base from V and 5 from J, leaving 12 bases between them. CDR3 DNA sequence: TGTGCCAGCAGCTTGAGTCCGGGTGAGGAGACCCAGTACTTC. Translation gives CASSLSPGEETQYF.

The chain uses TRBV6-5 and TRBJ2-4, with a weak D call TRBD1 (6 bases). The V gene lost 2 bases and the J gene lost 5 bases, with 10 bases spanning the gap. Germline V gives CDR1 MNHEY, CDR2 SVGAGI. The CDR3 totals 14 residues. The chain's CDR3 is CASSYGDKQNIQYF. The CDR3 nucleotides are TGTGCCAGCAGTTACGGGGACAAGCAAAACATTCAGTACTTC.

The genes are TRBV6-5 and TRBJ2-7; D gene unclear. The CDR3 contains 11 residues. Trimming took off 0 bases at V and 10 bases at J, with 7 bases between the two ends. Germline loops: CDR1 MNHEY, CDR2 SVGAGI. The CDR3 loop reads CASSYSGVQYF. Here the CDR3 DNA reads TGTGCCAGCAGTTACTCTGGAGTACAGTACTTC.

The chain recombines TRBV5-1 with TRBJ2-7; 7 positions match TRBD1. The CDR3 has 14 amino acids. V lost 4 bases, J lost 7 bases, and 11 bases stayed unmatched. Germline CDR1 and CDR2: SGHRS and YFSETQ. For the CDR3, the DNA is TGCGCCAGCAGCCAAAACGGACAGGTCCGGGAGCAGTACTTC. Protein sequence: CASSQNGQVREQYF.

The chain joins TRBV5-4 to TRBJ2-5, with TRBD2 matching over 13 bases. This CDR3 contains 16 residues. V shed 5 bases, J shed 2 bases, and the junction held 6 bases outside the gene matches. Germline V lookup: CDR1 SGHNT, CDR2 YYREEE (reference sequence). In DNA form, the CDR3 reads TGTGCCAGCAGTAAGACTAGCGGGAGGTATCAAGAGACCCAGTACTTC. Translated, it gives CASSKTSGRYQETQYF.

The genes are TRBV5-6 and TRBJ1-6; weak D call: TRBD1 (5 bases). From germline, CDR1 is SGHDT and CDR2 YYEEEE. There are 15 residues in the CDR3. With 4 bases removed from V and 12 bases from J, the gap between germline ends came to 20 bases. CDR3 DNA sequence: TGTGCCAGCAGCCCGACCCGGGACCTCCTGCAACCCCTCCACTTT. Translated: CASSPTRDLLQPLHF.

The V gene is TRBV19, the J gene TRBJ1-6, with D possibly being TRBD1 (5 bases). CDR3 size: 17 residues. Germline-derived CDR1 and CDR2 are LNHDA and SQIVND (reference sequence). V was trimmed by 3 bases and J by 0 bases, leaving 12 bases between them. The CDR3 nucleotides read TGTGCCAGTAGTATTGCCAAGGGGAACTCCTATAATTCACCCCTCCACTTT. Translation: CASSIAKGNSYNSPLHF.

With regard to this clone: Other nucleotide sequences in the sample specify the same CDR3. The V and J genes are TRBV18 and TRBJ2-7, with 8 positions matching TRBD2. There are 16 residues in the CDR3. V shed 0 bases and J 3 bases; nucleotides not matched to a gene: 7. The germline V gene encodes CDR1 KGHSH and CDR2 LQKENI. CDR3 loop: CASSPPGLAGNYEQYF. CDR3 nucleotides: TGTGCCAGCTCACCACCCGGGCTAGCGGGCAACTACGAGCAGTACTTC.

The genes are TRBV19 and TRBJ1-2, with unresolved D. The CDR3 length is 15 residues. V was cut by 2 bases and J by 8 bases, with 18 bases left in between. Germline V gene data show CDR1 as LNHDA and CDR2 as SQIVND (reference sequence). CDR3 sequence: CASSIRSLPSGGYTF. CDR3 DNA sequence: TGTGCCAGTAGTATACGGAGCCTCCCGTCGGGCGGCTACACCTTC.

CDR3 sequence reads: CASSWEGAVTNEQFF. CDR3 DNA sequence: TGTGCCAGCAGCTGGGAGGGGGCAGTTACAAATGAGCAGTTCTTC. J is TRBJ2-1 and V is TRBV5-4; D tentatively reads TRBD1 or TRBD2 (7 bases each). Germline CDR1 SGHNT, CDR2 YYREEE (reference sequence). CDR3 length: 15 amino acids. The germline V and J ends were trimmed by 3 bases and 7 bases, with 17 bases remaining between them.

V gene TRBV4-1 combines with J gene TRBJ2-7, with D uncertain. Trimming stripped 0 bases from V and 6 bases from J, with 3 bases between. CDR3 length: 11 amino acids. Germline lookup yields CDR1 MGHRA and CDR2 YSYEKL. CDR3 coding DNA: TGCGCCAGCAGCCAAGAACGCGAGCAGTACTTC. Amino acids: CASSQEREQYF.

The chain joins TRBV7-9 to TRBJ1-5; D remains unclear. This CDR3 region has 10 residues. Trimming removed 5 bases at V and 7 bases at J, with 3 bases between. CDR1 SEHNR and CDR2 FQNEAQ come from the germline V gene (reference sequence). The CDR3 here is CASSQQPQHF. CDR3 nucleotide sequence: TGTGCCAGCAGCCAGCAGCCCCAGCATTTT.

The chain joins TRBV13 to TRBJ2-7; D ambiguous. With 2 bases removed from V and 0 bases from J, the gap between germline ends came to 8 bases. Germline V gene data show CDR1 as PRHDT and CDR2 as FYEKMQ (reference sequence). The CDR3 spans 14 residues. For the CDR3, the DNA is TGTGCCAGCAGCTTAACCGGACGCTCCTACGAGCAGTACTTC. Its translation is CASSLTGRSYEQYF.

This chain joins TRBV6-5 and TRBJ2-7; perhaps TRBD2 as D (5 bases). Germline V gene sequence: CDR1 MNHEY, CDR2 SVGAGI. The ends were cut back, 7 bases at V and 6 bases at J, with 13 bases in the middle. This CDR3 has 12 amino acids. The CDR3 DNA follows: TGTGCCAGCAAACCAACCGCGGGCGAGCAGTACTTC. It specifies CASKPTAGEQYF.

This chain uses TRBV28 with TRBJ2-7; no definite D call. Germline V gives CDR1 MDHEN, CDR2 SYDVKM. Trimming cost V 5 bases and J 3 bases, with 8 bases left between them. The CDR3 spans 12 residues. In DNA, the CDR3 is TGTGCCAGCAGTCCCGACGACTACGAGCAGTACTTC. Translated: CASSPDDYEQYF.

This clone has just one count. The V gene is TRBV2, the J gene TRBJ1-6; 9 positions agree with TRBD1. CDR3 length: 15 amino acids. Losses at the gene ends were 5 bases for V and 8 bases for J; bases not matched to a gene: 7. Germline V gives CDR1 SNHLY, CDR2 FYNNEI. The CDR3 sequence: CASSTGQGTYSPLHF. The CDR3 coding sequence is TGTGCCAGCAGTACAGGACAGGGGACCTATTCACCCCTCCACTTT.

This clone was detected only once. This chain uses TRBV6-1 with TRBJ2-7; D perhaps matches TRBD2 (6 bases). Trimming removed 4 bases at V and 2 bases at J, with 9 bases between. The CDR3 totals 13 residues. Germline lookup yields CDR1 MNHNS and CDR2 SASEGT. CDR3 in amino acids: CASSVGGTYEQYF. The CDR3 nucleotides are TGTGCCAGCAGTGTAGGAGGGACCTACGAGCAGTACTTC.

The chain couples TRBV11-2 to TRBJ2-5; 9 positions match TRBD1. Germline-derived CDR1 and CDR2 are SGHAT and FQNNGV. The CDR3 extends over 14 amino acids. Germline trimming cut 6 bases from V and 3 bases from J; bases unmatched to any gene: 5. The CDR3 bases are TGTGCCAGCAGGTTGGGACAGGGCGAAGAGACCCAGTACTTC. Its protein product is CASRLGQGEETQYF.